These 3 T cell receptor beta chains were all obtained from the same sample, sequenced in a study of identical twins. TCRdb re-called the 5' RACE reads with MiXCR, one entry per CDR3 protein. Seen here are about 690,000 distinct CDR3 sequences, about 20% observed once, and the top ten hold 4% to 5.5%. These same data were also listed under a study on T cells expressing NK-cell markers.

The sample consisted of PBMCs. The receptors originated from a woman between 18 and 30 years old in good health.

This clonotype was seen just once. The chain links TRBV10-3 to TRBJ2-4, with 9 nucleotides matching TRBD1. Germline V gene sequence: CDR1 ENHRY, CDR2 SYGVKD. V shed 0 bases and J 4 bases; nucleotides not matched to a gene: 10. The length of the CDR3 is 18 residues. The CDR3 loop is CAISESLDRGREKNIQYF. The CDR3 region has the DNA TGTGCCATCAGTGAGTCTCTGGACAGGGGAAGGGAGAAAAACATTCAGTACTTC.

The chain uses TRBV5-1 and TRBJ1-2, with D perhaps TRBD1 (5 bases). The germline V gene has CDR1 SGHRS and CDR2 YFSETQ. V was shortened by 1 base and J by 5 bases, with 12 bases between the two germline ends. This CDR3 is built from 14 residues. CDR3: CASSLQGLEYGYTF. The DNA of the CDR3 is TGCGCCAGCAGCTTGCAGGGATTGGAGTATGGCTACACCTTC.

This clonotype has at least ten counts. The chain couples TRBV20-1 to TRBJ2-1, with TRBD2 matching over 12 bases. CDR1 DFQATT and CDR2 SNEGSKA come from the germline V gene (reference sequence). The V segment lost 2 bases and the J segment 2 bases; nucleotides outside the gene matches: 10. The CDR3 sequence is 18 residues long. As DNA, the CDR3 is TGCAGTGCTAGACCCTTCGCAACTAGCGGGAGGCCCTACAATGAGCAGTTCTTC. This codes for CSARPFATSGRPYNEQFF.